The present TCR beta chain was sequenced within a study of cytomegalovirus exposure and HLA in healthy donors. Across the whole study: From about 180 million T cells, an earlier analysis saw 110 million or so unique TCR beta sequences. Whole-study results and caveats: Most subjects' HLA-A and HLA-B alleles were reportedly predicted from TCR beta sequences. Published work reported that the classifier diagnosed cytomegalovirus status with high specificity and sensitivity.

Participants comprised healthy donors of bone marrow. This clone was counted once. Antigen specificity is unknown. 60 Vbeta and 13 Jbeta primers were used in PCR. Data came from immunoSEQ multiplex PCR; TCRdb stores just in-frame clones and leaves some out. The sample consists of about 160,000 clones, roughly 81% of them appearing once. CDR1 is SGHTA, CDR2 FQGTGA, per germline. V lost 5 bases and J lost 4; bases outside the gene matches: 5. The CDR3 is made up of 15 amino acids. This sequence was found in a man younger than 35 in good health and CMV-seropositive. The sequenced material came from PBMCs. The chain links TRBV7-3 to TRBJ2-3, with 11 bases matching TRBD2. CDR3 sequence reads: CASSTTSGVSDTQYF. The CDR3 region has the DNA TGTGCCAGCAGCACGACTAGCGGGGTCTCAGATACGCAGTATTTT. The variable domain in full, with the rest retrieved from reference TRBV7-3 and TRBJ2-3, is GAGVSQTPSNKVTEKGKYVELRCDPISGHTALYWYRQSLGQGPEFLIYFQGTGAADDSGLPNDRFFAVRPEGSVSTLKIQRTERGDSAVYLCASSTTSGVSDTQYFGPGTRLTVL.